These 20 T cell receptor beta chains were all obtained from the same sample, sequenced in a study of sequential checkpoint blockade in melanoma. The sample's treatment: randomized to nivolumab then ipilimumab (arm A) or the reverse (arm B). The protocol was immunoSEQ multiplex PCR, while the TCRdb copy is restricted to in-frame clones and leaves out a portion. The sample records fewer than 3,500 clones, roughly a quarter being singletons. Material: tumor tissue (inferred from file names), obtained from a patient given nivolumab and ipilimumab in sequence. These receptors originate from a human donor with melanoma.

This clone appeared a few times. This chain uses TRBV6-8 with TRBJ1-4; tentative D call: TRBD1 (5 bases). The CDR3 sequence is 15 residues long. V was pared by 0 bases and J by 5 bases, with 10 bases between. The germline V gene has CDR1 MNHGY and CDR2 SAAAGT. CDR3 in DNA: TGTGCCAGCAGTTACTCGAGGGGACCCAATGAAAAACTGTTTTTT. Translated, it gives CASSYSRGPNEKLFF.

This clone was found a few times. The V gene is TRBV19, the J gene TRBJ2-7, with D possibly being TRBD1 or TRBD2 (7 bases each). Germline loops: CDR1 LNHDA, CDR2 SQIVND (reference sequence). V was shortened by 6 bases and J by 0 bases, with 21 bases between the two germline ends. This CDR3 comprises 17 residues. The DNA for the CDR3 is TGTGCCAGTAGCGGGGGGCAGGGGGTTCAGAGCTCCTACGAGCAGTACTTC. It is translated as CASSGGQGVQSSYEQYF.

V and J are TRBV11-3 and TRBJ1-1; D uncertain. The CDR3 is 15 residues long. CDR1 is SGHNT, CDR2 YENEEA, per germline. V gave up 5 bases and J gave up 5 bases, with 18 bases separating them. The CDR3 region has the DNA TGTGCCAGCAGCCTCAACCCTCGGAGAGTTACTGAAGCTTTCTTT. Translation: CASSLNPRRVTEAFF.

There are a few counts of this clone. J is TRBJ1-5 and V is TRBV6-8, with 9 bases lining up with TRBD1. The germline V gene encodes CDR1 MNHGY and CDR2 SAAAGT. The CDR3 consists of 15 residues. Losses at the gene ends were 7 bases for V and 3 bases for J; bases not matched to a gene: 7. The CDR3 spells CASTDRGSHNQPQHF. The DNA for the CDR3 is TGTGCCAGCACGGACAGGGGATCCCACAATCAGCCCCAGCATTTT.

This clone was seen many times. The rearrangement joins TRBV11-3 to TRBJ2-1; D is uncertain. CDR1 is SGHNT, CDR2 YENEEA, per germline. V lost 5 bases to trimming and J lost 7 bases, with 15 bases between them. The CDR3 loop spans 14 amino acids. CDR3 region: CASSHIRTGNEQFF. In nucleotides, the CDR3 is TGTGCCAGCAGCCATATCCGGACGGGTAATGAGCAGTTCTTC.

This clone is medium-sized by share. The chain combines TRBV11-3 with TRBJ2-5; TRBD2 matches 9 bases. The V gene end was trimmed by 6 bases and the J gene end by 3 bases; junction bases not matched to a gene: 11. This CDR3 spans 16 amino acids. Germline V CDR1 and CDR2: SGHNT, YENEEA. The CDR3 sequence: CASSPVWLAGKETQYF. DNA of the CDR3: TGTGCCAGCAGTCCCGTCTGGCTAGCGGGGAAAGAGACCCAGTACTTC.

The chain has TRBV6-8 and TRBJ1-5, with D perhaps matching TRBD1 (5 bases). Germline V gene data show CDR1 as MNHGY and CDR2 as SAAAGT. Trimming pared 5 bases from V and 5 bases from J, leaving 10 bases between. The CDR3 is made up of 13 amino acids. The CDR3 DNA follows: TGTGCCAGCAGTCCAGAGGGGTATCAGCCCCAGCATTTT. This translates into CASSPEGYQPQHF.

A few counts support this clone. The chain joins TRBV19 to TRBJ2-2, with 9 bases fitting TRBD1. Germline trimming cut 8 bases from V and 2 bases from J; bases unmatched to any gene: 6. This CDR3 spans 15 amino acids. Germline CDR1 reads LNHDA; CDR2 reads SQIVND (reference sequence). CDR3 residues: CASRTGGPNTGELFF. CDR3 in DNA: TGTGCCAGTCGAACAGGGGGCCCAAACACCGGGGAGCTGTTTTTT.

This clone was picked up one time. V gene TRBV5-1 combines with J gene TRBJ1-3, with TRBD1 matching over 8 bases. The CDR3 spans 14 residues. Germline values: CDR1 SGHRS, CDR2 YFSETQ. V lost 3 bases and J lost 4; bases outside the gene matches: 3. For the CDR3, the DNA is TGCGCCAGCAGCTGGGGGACAGGAGGAAACACCATATATTTT. Its translation: CASSWGTGGNTIYF.

This clone is classed as medium-sized. This rearrangement joins TRBV11-3 to TRBJ1-6; D perhaps matches TRBD1 (5 bases). The CDR3 is 15 amino acids. Deletions cut 0 bases from V and 10 bases from J, with 13 bases between. Looked up from germline, CDR1 is SGHNT and CDR2 is YENEEA. The DNA of the CDR3 is TGTGCCAGCAGCTTAGAGCGGGGTCGGGGCTCACCCCTCCACTTT. Residues: CASSLERGRGSPLHF.

This clone occurred many times. The CDR3 DNA reads TGTGCCAGCAGCCCCTCTGGGGGGCGCTACGAGCAGTACTTC. Translating gives CASSPSGGRYEQYF. The chain has TRBV11-3 and TRBJ2-7, with D perhaps assigned TRBD1 or TRBD2 (6 bases each). The CDR3 extends over 14 amino acids. Germline CDR1 SGHNT, CDR2 YENEEA. V was cut by 5 bases and J by 3 bases, with 14 bases left in between.

The V gene is TRBV5-1, the J gene TRBJ1-6; unclear D gene. Germline CDR1 is SGHRS and CDR2 is YFSETQ. The CDR3 is 15 residues long. Trimming took 1 base from V and 7 from J, leaving 12 bases between them. The CDR3 region has the DNA TGCGCCAGCAGCTTGAATCGGGTCGACAATTCACCCCTCCACTTT. It is translated as CASSLNRVDNSPLHF.

This clone has a handful of counts. The chain employs TRBV7-2 and TRBJ2-7; 7 bases line up with TRBD2. CDR1 is SGHTA and CDR2 is FQGNSA in the germline V gene. V trimming: 1 base; J trimming: 6 bases; junction bases outside the gene matches: 3. The CDR3 is 13 amino acids. The CDR3 here is CASSLGTRGEQYF. Here the CDR3 DNA reads TGTGCCAGCAGCTTAGGGACTAGGGGCGAGCAGTACTTC.

By proportion, this clone is medium-sized. An end of the junction does not agree with germline; a read error may underlie this. V gene TRBV6-8 combines with J gene TRBJ2-5; 8 bases match TRBD2. Germline assignment: CDR1 MNHGY and CDR2 SAAAGT. This CDR3 is built from 15 residues. The CDR3 bases are TGTGCCATCAGTGACTTCGCGGGGGGCGGAGAGACCCAGTACTTC. Amino acid sequence: CAISDFAGGGETQYF.

This clone came up a few times. The V gene is TRBV6-8, the J gene TRBJ1-1, with no clear D. The germline V gene encodes CDR1 MNHGY and CDR2 SAAAGT. CDR3 length: 14 amino acids. Trimming took 2 bases from V and 0 from J, leaving 7 bases between them. For the CDR3, the DNA is TGTGCCAGCAGTTACACTCCGTTGAACACTGAAGCTTTCTTT. Its translation: CASSYTPLNTEAFF.

On this clone itself: The same CDR3 arises from other DNA sequences in this sample as well. The CDR3 DNA reads as TGTGCCAGTAGGACGACAGGGGGAGTATATGGCTACACCTTC. Amino acid sequence: CASRTTGGVYGYTF. The chain carries TRBV19 and TRBJ1-2, with 9 bases aligning to TRBD1. J lost 5 bases, V lost 6 bases, and 7 bases had no gene match. Germline CDR1 reads LNHDA; CDR2 reads SQIVND (reference sequence). The CDR3 spans 14 residues.

The chain has TRBV29-1 and TRBJ1-1; weak D call: TRBD1 (6 bases). There are 14 residues in the CDR3. Germline CDR1 SQVTM, CDR2 ANQGSEA. The V end was cut by 4 bases, the J end by 2 bases, with 14 bases between. For the CDR3, the DNA is TGCAGCGTTGTGCAGACAGGCGGTAACACTGAAGCTTTCTTT. Its translation is CSVVQTGGNTEAFF.

This clone is deemed medium-sized (0.01 to 0.1%). The rearrangement uses TRBV6-8 and TRBJ1-5; the D is unclear. This CDR3 comprises 21 residues. Germline V gene data show CDR1 as MNHGY and CDR2 as SAAAGT. With 0 bases removed from V and 0 bases from J, the gap between germline ends came to 24 bases. CDR3 DNA: TGTGCCAGCAGTTACTCACCGGGGTTCCCCCAAGATCTCTATAGCAATCAGCCCCAGCATTTT. Translated, it gives CASSYSPGFPQDLYSNQPQHF.

This clone qualifies as medium-sized (0.01 to 0.1%). The junction departs from the called germline gene at one end, perhaps through a read error. The V and J genes are TRBV6-8 and TRBJ1-2, with D uncertain. The CDR3 is made up of 14 amino acids. The germline gives CDR1 MNHGY, CDR2 SAAAGT. The CDR3 DNA follows: TGTGCCAGCAGTGACTCGGTGGGGAGCTATGGCTACACCTTC. It translates to CASSDSVGSYGYTF.

The V gene is TRBV19, the J gene TRBJ2-3, with 10 bases lining up with TRBD1. This CDR3 region has 14 residues. CDR1 is LNHDA and CDR2 is SQIVND in the germline V gene (reference sequence). Trimming cost V 7 bases and J 4 bases; bases outside gene matches: 5. CDR3 DNA: TGTGCCAGTAAGGGGACAGGGGAGGCAGATACGCAGTATTTT. Its protein product is CASKGTGEADTQYF.